The source of this T cell receptor (beta chain) is a study of blood T cell repertoires in COVID-19. Sequencing was performed with immunoSEQ multiplex PCR; in TCRdb, only in-frame clones are kept and a portion is missing. The table lists about 59,000 clones, about nine tenths of them singletons. The receptor was isolated from an elderly man with acute or convalescent COVID-19. Sample: peripheral blood.

DNA for the CDR3: TGCGCCAGCAGCTTGAACAGGGCCGATGAGACCCAGTACTTC. Protein: CASSLNRADETQYF. J is TRBJ2-5 and V is TRBV5-1; a possible D gene is TRBD1 (6 bases). This CDR3 has 14 amino acids. CDR1 is SGHRS and CDR2 is YFSETQ in the germline V gene. V lost 1 base, J lost 5 bases, and 12 bases lay in between.